The text below deals with one TCR beta chain. What it recognizes is unknown. PCR was performed using 60 Vbeta and 13 Jbeta primers. Under the authors' procedure: Among the unique TCR beta chains that a later analysis counted, about 79 million in all, about 10 million were shared. TCRdb keeps only in-frame clones here, not all; method: immunoSEQ multiplex PCR. The V and J calls and clone size come from that table; D and trimming were worked out from the DNA. The table shows 150,000 to 200,000 clones, with 75% to 85% occurring only once. CDR1 and CDR2 from the germline V gene are KGHSH and LQKENI. CDR3 length: 15 amino acids. The germline V and J ends were trimmed by 5 bases and 4 bases, with 15 bases remaining between them. The data were taken from a study of cytomegalovirus exposure and HLA in healthy donors. Study observations and caveats: Among TCR beta chains of equal frequency, HLA-associated ones were more clonally expanded in a later analysis. Sequencing had likely introduced a cluster of highly shared sequence variants as an artifact. As a later analysis showed, a missense DCLRE1C variant was linked to trimming of TCR beta V- and J-genes.

The chain combines TRBV18 with TRBJ2-1; TRBD1 might be the D (6 bases). The sequence was collected from a woman younger than 45 in good health and CMV-seropositive. Sequencing was carried out using PBMCs. The CDR3 nucleotides are TGTGCCAGCTCAAGGGTCAGGGGACCGTACAATGAGCAGTTCTTC. Its translation is CASSRVRGPYNEQFF.